These T cell receptor beta chains were read from a single sample in a study of cytomegalovirus exposure and HLA in healthy donors. Method: immunoSEQ multiplex PCR; TCRdb's copy keeps in-frame clones and lacks some. This sample yields hundreds of thousands of clones, of which approximately 86% are seen a single time; 1% to 1.5% belongs to the top ten. The sequenced sample consisted of PBMCs. All receptors derive from a woman between 25 and 40 years old in good health and CMV-seropositive. Both conserved end residues are part of each CDR3. A D gene is named only where the DNA matches it firmly.

>TRBJ2-5|TRBV5-4|TRBD2
CASSLGGLAGGQETQYF
TGTGCCAGCAGCTTGGGTGGGTTAGCGGGTGGGCAAGAGACCCAGTACTTC
>TRBJ2-7|TRBV2|TRBD1
CASSLQDRAWEQYF
TGTGCCAGCAGCCTTCAAGACAGGGCGTGGGAGCAGTACTTC
>TRBJ1-2|TRBV5-4|-
CASSLAGNDGYTF
TGTGCCAGCAGCTTGGCAGGGAATGATGGCTACACCTTC
>TRBJ2-7|TRBV5-1|-
CASSLAGLATSYEQYF
TGCGCCAGCAGCTTGGCCGGGCTAGCGACCTCCTACGAGCAGTACTTC
>TRBJ2-1|TRBV27|TRBD2
CASSLDGGAGRQFF
TGTGCCAGCAGTTTAGATGGTGGAGCGGGAAGGCAGTTCTTC
>TRBJ1-4|TRBV6-1|-
CASSLDRSNEKLFF
TGTGCCAGCAGCTTAGACAGATCTAATGAAAAACTGTTTTTT
>TRBJ2-4|TRBV19|-
CASSMIELKNIQYF
TGTGCCAGTAGTATGATCGAGCTGAAGAACATTCAGTACTTC
>TRBJ1-3|TRBV30|-
CAWNSLQTRGYGNTIYF
TGTGCCTGGAACTCTTTACAAACAAGGGGGTATGGAAACACCATATATTTT
>TRBJ2-2|TRBV7-6|TRBD2
CASRLAGGVTGELFF
TGTGCCAGCAGACTAGCGGGAGGGGTCACCGGGGAGCTGTTTTTT
>TRBJ1-3|TRBV30|TRBD1
CAWSATGGYSGNTIYF
TGTGCCTGGAGTGCCACAGGGGGCTATTCTGGAAACACCATATATTTT
>TRBJ1-1|TRBV13|-
CASSLGGVQTEAFF
TGTGCCAGCAGCTTAGGCGGAGTACAAACTGAAGCTTTCTTT
>TRBJ1-4|TRBV6-5|-
CASSTTAATNEKLFF
TGTGCCAGCAGTACGACAGCTGCAACTAATGAAAAACTGTTTTTT
>TRBJ1-4|TRBV6-5|-
CASSLGGGKNEKLFF
TGTGCCAGCAGTCTTGGGGGCGGTAAGAATGAAAAACTGTTTTTT
>TRBJ2-5|TRBV9|TRBD1
CASSAGTGAGETQYF
TGTGCCAGCAGCGCGGGGACAGGGGCCGGCGAGACCCAGTACTTC
>TRBJ2-1|TRBV15|TRBD2
CATSRGGGTSGTNEQFF
TGTGCCACCAGCAGAGGAGGGGGGACTAGCGGGACCAATGAGCAGTTCTTC